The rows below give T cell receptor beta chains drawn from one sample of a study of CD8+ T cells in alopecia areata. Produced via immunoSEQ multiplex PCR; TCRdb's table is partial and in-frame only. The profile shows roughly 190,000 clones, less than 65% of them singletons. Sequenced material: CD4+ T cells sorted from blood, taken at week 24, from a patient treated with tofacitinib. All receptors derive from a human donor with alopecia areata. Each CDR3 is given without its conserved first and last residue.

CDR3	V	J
ASSSRRVAGELF	TRBV11-2	TRBJ2-2
ASSPGDYSNQPQH	TRBV4-1	TRBJ1-5
ASSYDSGANVLT	TRBV7-6	TRBJ2-6
ASSSTGSRETQY	TRBV6-6	TRBJ2-5
AISDVSSRAGNTIY	TRBV10-3	TRBJ1-3
ASSYSGGETQY	TRBV6-6	TRBJ2-5
SVEDSPGGDGYT	TRBV29-1	TRBJ1-2
ASSLSNLGYEQY	TRBV5-1	TRBJ2-7
AWSPQSQGTEAF	TRBV30	TRBJ1-1
ASSQSRSNQPQH	TRBV23-1	TRBJ1-5
ASSLLSSSNEQF	TRBV5-1	TRBJ2-1
ASSFGRWSGELF	TRBV7-2	TRBJ2-2
ASSSDRGYGYT	TRBV7-6	TRBJ1-2
ASSWGVGYT	TRBV7-9	TRBJ1-2
AWSTQGTGELF	TRBV30	TRBJ2-2
ASSLNGQPQH	TRBV27	TRBJ1-5
ASSPPLGRVNEQF	TRBV27	TRBJ2-1
ASSLSGQHEQY	TRBV7-2	TRBJ2-7
ASSARQRTDTQY	TRBV6-1	TRBJ2-3
ASSEGGQSGGKLF	TRBV5-6	TRBJ1-4
ASRSGEGSTDTQY	TRBV6-6	TRBJ2-3
ASSQDWSSGNTIY	TRBV4-2	TRBJ1-3
ASSGTGNTGELF	TRBV4-3	TRBJ2-2
AWSVSGQDWSGLF	TRBV30	TRBJ1-4
ASSTPGAEAF	TRBV28	TRBJ1-1
AISELTSTDTQY	TRBV10-3	TRBJ2-3
SVVRDSLYEQY	TRBV29-1	TRBJ2-7
AWSGGAEPQH	TRBV30	TRBJ1-5
AWSVSTDTQY	TRBV30	TRBJ2-3
ATSRDLGEQY	TRBV15	TRBJ2-7
ASSLQQQETQY	TRBV7-2	TRBJ2-5
ASGDLAGVTDTQY	TRBV7-9	TRBJ2-3
ASSMGGSYEQY	TRBV28	TRBJ2-7
SARSAETQY	TRBV20-1	TRBJ2-5
ASTPHGGRDQPQH	TRBV2	TRBJ1-5
ASSRGTNENTEAF	TRBV25-1	TRBJ1-1
ASSLNGGGWY	TRBV7-2	TRBJ2-4
ASSLEPPSGANVLT	TRBV11-1	TRBJ2-6
SVEGLSDEQY	TRBV29-1	TRBJ2-7
AIRWGEQPQH	TRBV19	TRBJ1-5
ASSVEGRGATDTQY	TRBV9	TRBJ2-3
ASSLFHTDTQY	TRBV27	TRBJ2-3
ASSSRNRVGYT	TRBV27	TRBJ1-2
ASSLGQGPNIQY	TRBV5-6	TRBJ2-4
ASREGGTEAF	TRBV28	TRBJ1-1
ASSPRRGGNTGELF	TRBV9	TRBJ2-2
ASSPYPGQGDS	TRBV7-2	TRBJ2-7
ASSLLTGSTEAF	TRBV27	TRBJ1-1
SVVGPEAF	TRBV29-1	TRBJ1-1
SVRYRGSTDTQY	TRBV29-1	TRBJ2-3
SVEIGYEQY	TRBV29-1	TRBJ2-7
ASSRTATYEQY	TRBV2	TRBJ2-7
SGGSNNEQF	TRBV29-1	TRBJ2-1
ASSLPQSGANVLT	TRBV5-1	TRBJ2-6
ASSLGVSRTDTQY	TRBV7-3	TRBJ2-3
ASSPKTGIGTDTQY	TRBV25-1	TRBJ2-3
ASSAGQALYEQY	TRBV5-1	TRBJ2-7
AWIGSGANVLT	TRBV30	TRBJ2-6
ASSSQGVNEKLF	TRBV11-2	TRBJ1-4